This T cell receptor beta chain was profiled in a study of T cells in Graves' hyperthyroidism and ophthalmopathy. Whole-study findings and limits: Blood shared most expanded thyroid clonotypes above 0.001.

This clonotype came up many times. Its antigen is undetermined. RNA transcripts provided the source from which TCR beta CDR3 regions were amplified. The HTBI primer set was used in a first-round RT-PCR of the TCR CDR3. Via MiXCR, TCRdb re-called the multiplex PCR reads, giving one row per CDR3 protein. Found here are hundreds of thousands of distinct CDR3 sequences, 14% of them singletons; the top ten hold roughly a tenth. J was trimmed by 1 base and V by 5 bases; bases with no gene match: 4. The germline gives CDR1 SGHTA, CDR2 FQGTGA. This CDR3 region has 14 residues. This chain links TRBV7-3 with TRBJ1-1, with 7 nucleotides matching TRBD1. The receptor was isolated from a woman between 18 and 29 years old with Graves' hyperthyroidism. The specimen sequenced was blood. The CDR3 reads CASSTGQQNTEAFF. DNA for the CDR3: TGTGCCAGCAGCACGGGACAGCAGAACACTGAAGCTTTCTTT. The whole variable domain, remainder taken from reference TRBV7-3 and TRBJ1-1, is GAGVSQTPSNKVTEKGKYVELRCDPISGHTALYWYRQSLGQGPEFLIYFQGTGAADDSGLPNDRFFAVRPEGSVSTLKIQRTERGDSAVYLCASSTGQQNTEAFFGQGTRLTVV.